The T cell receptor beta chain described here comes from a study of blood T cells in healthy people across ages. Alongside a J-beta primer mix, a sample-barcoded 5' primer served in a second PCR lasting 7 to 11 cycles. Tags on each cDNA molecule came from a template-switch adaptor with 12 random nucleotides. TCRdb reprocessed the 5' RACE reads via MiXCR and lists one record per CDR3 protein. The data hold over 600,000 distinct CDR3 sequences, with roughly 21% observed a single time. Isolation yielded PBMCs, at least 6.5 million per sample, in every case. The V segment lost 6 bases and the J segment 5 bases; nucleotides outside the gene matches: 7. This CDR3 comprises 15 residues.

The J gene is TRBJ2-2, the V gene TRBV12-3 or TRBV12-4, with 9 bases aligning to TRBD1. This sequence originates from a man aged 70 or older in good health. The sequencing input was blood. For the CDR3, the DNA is TGTGCCAGCAGCGAACAGGGGGCGCAGACCGGGGAGCTGTTTTTT. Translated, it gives CASSEQGAQTGELFF.